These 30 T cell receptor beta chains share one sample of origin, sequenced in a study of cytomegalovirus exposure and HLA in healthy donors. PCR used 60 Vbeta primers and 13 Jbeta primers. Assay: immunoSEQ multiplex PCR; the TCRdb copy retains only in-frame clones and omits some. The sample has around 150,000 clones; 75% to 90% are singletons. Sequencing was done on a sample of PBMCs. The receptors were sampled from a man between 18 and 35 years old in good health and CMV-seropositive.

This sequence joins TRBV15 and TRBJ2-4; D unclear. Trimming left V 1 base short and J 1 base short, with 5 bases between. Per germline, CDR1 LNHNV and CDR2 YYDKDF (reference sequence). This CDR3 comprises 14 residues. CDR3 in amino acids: CATSRGEAKNIQYF. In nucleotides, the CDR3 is TGTGCCACCAGCAGAGGAGAGGCCAAAAACATTCAGTACTTC.

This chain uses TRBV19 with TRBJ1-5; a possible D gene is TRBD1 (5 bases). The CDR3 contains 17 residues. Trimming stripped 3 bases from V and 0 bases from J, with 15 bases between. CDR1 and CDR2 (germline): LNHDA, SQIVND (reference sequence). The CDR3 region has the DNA TGTGCCAGTAGTATTGGGGTTTGGGGGGATAGCAATCAGCCCCAGCATTTT. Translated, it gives CASSIGVWGDSNQPQHF.

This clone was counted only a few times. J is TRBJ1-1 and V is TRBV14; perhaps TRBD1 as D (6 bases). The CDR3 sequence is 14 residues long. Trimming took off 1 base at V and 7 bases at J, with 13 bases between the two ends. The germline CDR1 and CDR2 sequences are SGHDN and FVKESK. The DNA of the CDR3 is TGTGCCAGCAGCCAAGTACAGGGTAGGAATGAAGCTTTCTTT. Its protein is CASSQVQGRNEAFF.

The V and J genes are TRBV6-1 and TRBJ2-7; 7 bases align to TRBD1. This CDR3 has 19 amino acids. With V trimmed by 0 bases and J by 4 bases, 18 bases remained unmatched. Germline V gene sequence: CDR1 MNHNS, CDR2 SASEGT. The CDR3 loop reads CASSEAILLVLQGVYEQYF. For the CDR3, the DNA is TGTGCCAGCAGTGAAGCGATTTTGCTGGTTCTGCAGGGGGTGTACGAGCAGTACTTC.

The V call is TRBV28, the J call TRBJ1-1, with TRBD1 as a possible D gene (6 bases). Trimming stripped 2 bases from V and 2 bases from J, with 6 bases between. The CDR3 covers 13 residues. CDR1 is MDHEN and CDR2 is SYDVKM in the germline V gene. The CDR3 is CASSLGTNTEAFF. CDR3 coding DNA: TGTGCCAGCAGTTTAGGGACAAACACTGAAGCTTTCTTT.

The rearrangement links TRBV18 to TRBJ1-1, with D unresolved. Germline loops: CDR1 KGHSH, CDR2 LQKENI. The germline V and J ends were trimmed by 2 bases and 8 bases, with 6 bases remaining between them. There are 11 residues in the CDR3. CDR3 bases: TGTGCCAGCTCACCAGAGGTGGAAGCTTTCTTT. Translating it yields CASSPEVEAFF. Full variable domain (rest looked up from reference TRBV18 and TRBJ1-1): NAGVMQNPRHLVRRRGQEARLRCSPMKGHSHVYWYRQLPEEGLKFMVYLQKENIIDESGMPKERFSAEFPKEGPSILRIQQVVRGDSAAYFCASSPEVEAFFGQGTRLTVV.

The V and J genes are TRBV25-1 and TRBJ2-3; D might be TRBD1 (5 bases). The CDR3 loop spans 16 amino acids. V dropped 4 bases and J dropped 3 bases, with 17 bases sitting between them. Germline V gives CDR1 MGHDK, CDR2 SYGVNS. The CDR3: CASSARGLRQTDTQYF. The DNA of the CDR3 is TGTGCCAGCAGTGCTAGGGGCCTCAGGCAAACAGATACGCAGTATTTT.

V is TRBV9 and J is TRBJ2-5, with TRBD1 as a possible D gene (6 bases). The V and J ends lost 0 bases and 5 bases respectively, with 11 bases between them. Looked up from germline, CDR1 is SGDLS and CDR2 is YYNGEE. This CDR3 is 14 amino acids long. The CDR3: CASSVAAGQETQYF. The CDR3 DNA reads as TGTGCCAGCAGCGTAGCGGCCGGACAGGAGACCCAGTACTTC.

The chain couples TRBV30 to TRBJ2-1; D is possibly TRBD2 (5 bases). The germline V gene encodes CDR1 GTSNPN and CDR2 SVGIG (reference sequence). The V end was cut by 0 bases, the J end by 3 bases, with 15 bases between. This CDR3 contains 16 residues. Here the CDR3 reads CAWSVLGQDIYNEQFF. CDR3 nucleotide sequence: TGTGCCTGGAGTGTACTAGGGCAGGATATCTACAATGAGCAGTTCTTC.

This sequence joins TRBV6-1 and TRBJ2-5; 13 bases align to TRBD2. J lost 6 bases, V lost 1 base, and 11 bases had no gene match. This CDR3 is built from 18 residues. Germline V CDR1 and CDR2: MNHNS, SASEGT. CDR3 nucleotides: TGTGCCAGCAGTGAAGTACTACTAGCGGGGGGGATTTCGAAGACCCAGTACTTC. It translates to CASSEVLLAGGISKTQYF.

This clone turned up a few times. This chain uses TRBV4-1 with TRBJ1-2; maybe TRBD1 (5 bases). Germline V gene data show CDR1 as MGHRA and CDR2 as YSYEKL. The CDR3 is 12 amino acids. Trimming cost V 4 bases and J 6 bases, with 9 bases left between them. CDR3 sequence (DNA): TGCGCCAGCAGCCCGGGGGTCCATGGCTACACCTTC. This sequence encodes CASSPGVHGYTF.

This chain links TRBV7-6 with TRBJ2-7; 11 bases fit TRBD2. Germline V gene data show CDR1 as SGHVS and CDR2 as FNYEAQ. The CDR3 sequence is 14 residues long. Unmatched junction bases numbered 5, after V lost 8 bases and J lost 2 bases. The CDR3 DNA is TGTGCCAGCGGAATAGCGGGGGGGCCCTACGAGCAGTACTTC. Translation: CASGIAGGPYEQYF.

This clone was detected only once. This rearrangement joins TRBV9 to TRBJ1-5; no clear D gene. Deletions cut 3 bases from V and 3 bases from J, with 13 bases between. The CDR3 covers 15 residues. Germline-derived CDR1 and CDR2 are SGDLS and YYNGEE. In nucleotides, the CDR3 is TGTGCCAGCAGCGAAAGCCCACAGTACAATCAGCCCCAGCATTTT. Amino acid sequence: CASSESPQYNQPQHF.

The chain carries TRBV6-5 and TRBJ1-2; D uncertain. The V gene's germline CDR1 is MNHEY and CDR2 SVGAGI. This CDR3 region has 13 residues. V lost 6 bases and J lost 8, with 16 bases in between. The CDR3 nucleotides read TGTGCCAGCAGCCCCGGCGTCAGGCAGGGCTACACCTTC. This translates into CASSPGVRQGYTF.

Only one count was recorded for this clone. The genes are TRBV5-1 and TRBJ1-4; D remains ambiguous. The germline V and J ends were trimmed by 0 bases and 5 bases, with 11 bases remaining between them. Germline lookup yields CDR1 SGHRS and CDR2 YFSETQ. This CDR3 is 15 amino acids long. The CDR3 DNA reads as TGCGCCAGCAGCTTGGGGAACGGAGGGAATGAAAAACTGTTTTTT. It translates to CASSLGNGGNEKLFF.

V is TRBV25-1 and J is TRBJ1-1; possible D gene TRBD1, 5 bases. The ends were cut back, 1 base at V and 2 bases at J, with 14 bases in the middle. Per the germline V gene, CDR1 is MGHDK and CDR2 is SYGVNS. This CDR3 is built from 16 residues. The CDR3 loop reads CASSESRGGLNTEAFF. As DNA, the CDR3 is TGTGCCAGCAGTGAATCCCGCGGGGGGTTAAACACTGAAGCTTTCTTT.

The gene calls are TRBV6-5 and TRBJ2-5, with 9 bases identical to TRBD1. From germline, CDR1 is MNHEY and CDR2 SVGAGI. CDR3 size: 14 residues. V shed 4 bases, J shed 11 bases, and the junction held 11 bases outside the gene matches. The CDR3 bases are TGTGCCAGCAGTTGGGGACAGGGTCTTTGGGAGCAGTACTTC. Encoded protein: CASSWGQGLWEQYF.

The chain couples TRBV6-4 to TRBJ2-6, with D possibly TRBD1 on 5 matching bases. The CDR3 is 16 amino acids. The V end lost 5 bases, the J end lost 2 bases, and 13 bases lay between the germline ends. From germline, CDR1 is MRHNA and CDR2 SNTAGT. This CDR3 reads CASSPGIGAGANVLTF. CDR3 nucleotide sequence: TGTGCCAGCAGTCCAGGGATTGGGGCTGGGGCCAACGTCCTGACTTTC.

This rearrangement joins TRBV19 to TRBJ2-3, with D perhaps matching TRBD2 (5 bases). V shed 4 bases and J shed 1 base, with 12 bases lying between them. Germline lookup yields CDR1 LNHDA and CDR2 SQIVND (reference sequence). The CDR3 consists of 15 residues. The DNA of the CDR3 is TGTGCCAGTAGTACCTCGGGGTCAGGCACAGATACGCAGTATTTT. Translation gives CASSTSGSGTDTQYF.

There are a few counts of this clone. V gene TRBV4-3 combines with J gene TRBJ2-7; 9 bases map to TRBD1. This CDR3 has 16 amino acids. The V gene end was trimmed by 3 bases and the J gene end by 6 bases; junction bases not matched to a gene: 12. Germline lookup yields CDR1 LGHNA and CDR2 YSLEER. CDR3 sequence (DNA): TGCGCCAGCAGCCATGTTTACCCCCCGACAGGGGGCGAGCAGTACTTC. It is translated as CASSHVYPPTGGEQYF.

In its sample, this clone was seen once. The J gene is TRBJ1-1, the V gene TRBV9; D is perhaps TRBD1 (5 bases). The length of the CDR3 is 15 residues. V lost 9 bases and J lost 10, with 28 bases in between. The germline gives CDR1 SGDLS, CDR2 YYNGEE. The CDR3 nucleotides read TGTGCCACCGGGCCCGACGTGGGGGGTCTGTCAGGAGCTTTCTTT. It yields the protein CATGPDVGGLSGAFF.

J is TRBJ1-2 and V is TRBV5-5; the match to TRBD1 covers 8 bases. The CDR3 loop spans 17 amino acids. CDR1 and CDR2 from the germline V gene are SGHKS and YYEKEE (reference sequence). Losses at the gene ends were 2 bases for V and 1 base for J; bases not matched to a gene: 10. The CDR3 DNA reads TGTGCCAGCAGCTTTACCCGGACAGGGCCGTTTAACTATGGCTACACCTTC. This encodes CASSFTRTGPFNYGYTF.

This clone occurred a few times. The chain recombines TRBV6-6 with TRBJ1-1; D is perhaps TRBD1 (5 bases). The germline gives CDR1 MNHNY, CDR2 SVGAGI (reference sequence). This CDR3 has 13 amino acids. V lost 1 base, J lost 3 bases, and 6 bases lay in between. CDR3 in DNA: TGTGCCAGCAGTTACTTCAGGGACACTGAAGCTTTCTTT. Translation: CASSYFRDTEAFF.

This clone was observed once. The CDR3 nucleotides read TGTGCCAGCAGCTTGGACAGGGCTGGGGCCAACGTCCTGACTTTC. Protein: CASSLDRAGANVLTF. V and J are TRBV9 and TRBJ2-6; TRBD1 matches 8 bases. This CDR3 spans 15 amino acids. Germline CDR1 and CDR2: SGDLS and YYNGEE. The trim removed 4 bases at V and 2 bases at J, leaving 2 bases unmatched.

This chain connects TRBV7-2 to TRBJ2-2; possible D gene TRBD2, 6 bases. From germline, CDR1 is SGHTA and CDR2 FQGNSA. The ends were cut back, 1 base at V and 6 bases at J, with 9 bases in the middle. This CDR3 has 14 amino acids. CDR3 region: CASSLGTTAGELFF. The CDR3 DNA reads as TGTGCCAGCAGCTTAGGGACTACCGCCGGGGAGCTGTTTTTT.

CDR3: CASSSPSEQPSYEQYF. DNA of the CDR3: TGTGCCAGCAGTAGCCCCTCGGAGCAGCCATCCTACGAGCAGTACTTC. The V and J genes are TRBV11-2 and TRBJ2-7, with D unclear. Per germline, CDR1 SGHAT and CDR2 FQNNGV. The CDR3 sequence is 16 residues long. V shed 6 bases and J shed 1 base, with 19 bases lying between them.

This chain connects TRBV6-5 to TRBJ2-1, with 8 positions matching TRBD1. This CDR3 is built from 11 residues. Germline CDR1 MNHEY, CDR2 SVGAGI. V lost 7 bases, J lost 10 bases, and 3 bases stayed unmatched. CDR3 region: CASTTGDEQFF. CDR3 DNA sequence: TGTGCCAGCACGACAGGGGACGAGCAGTTCTTC.

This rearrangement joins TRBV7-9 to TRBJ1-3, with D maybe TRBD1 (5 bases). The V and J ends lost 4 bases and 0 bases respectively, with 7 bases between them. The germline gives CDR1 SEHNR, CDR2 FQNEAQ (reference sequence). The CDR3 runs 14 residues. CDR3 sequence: CASSSQGSGNTIYF. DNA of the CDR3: TGTGCCAGCAGCTCCCAGGGCTCTGGAAACACCATATATTTT.

The CDR3 DNA is TGCGCCAGCAGCTTGGACGGACAGCCGGCAGATACGCAGTATTTT. Protein product: CASSLDGQPADTQYF. The chain has TRBV5-1 and TRBJ2-3; D possibly corresponds to TRBD1 (6 bases). The CDR3 has 15 amino acids. V shed 0 bases and J shed 4 bases, with 12 bases lying between them. Germline loops: CDR1 SGHRS, CDR2 YFSETQ.

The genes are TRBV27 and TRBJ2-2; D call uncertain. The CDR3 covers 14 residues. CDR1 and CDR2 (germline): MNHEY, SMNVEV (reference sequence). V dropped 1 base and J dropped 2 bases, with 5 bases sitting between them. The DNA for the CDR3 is TGTGCCAGCAGTTTATACTCAAACACCGGGGAGCTGTTTTTT. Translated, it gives CASSLYSNTGELFF.